This T cell receptor (beta chain) was captured by sequencing in a study of T cells in Graves' hyperthyroidism and ophthalmopathy. The table lists this clonotype with a few counts. Its target is not known. The V gene end was trimmed by 6 bases and the J gene end by 0 bases; junction bases not matched to a gene: 2. Germline-derived CDR1 and CDR2 are MGHRA and YSYEKL. There are 15 residues in the CDR3. Study-wide points: In blood, most of the thyroid clonotypes expanded above 0.001 were also present.

Amplification targeted TCR beta CDR3 regions from RNA transcripts. HTBI primers were used for first-round RT-PCR of the TCR CDR3. TCRdb re-called the multiplex PCR reads with MiXCR, one entry per CDR3 protein. Among about 160,000 distinct CDR3 sequences listed, about 9% were seen once. This receptor was obtained from a woman aged 18-29 years with Graves' hyperthyroidism that later progressed to Graves' ophthalmopathy. The material sequenced was blood. V and J are TRBV4-1 and TRBJ2-5; TRBD2 matches at 12 bases. The CDR3 is CASRRLAGDQETQYF. Here the CDR3 DNA reads TGCGCCAGCAGGAGACTAGCGGGGGACCAAGAGACCCAGTACTTC.